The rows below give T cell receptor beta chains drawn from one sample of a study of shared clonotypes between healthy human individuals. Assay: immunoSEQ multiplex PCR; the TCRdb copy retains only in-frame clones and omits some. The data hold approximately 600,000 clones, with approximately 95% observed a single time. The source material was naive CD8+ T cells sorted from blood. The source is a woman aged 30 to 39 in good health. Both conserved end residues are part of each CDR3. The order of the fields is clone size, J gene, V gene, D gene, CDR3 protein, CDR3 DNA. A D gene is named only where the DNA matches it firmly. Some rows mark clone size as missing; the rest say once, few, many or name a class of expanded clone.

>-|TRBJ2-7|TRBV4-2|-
CASSPPSLADEQYF
TGTGCCAGCAGCCCACCAAGTTTAGCGGACGAGCAGTACTTC
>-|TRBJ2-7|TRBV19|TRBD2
CASSTPGRREEDPCEQYF
TGTGCCAGTAGTACCCCGGGTAGACGGGAGGAGGATCCTTGCGAGCAGTACTTC
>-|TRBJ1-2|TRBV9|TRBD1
CASSVVGQGTGYTF
TGTGCCAGCAGCGTAGTGGGACAGGGGACTGGCTACACCTTC
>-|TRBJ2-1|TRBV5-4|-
CASSLAAEQFF
TGTGCCAGCAGCTTAGCTGCGGAGCAGTTCTTC
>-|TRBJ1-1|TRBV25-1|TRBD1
CASTSPDRGDENTEAFF
TGTGCCAGCACCTCCCCGGACAGGGGCGATGAGAACACTGAAGCTTTCTTT
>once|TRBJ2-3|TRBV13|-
CASSLTSSTDTQYF
TGTGCCAGCAGCTTGACGTCTAGCACAGATACGCAGTATTTT
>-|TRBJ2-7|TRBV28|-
CASSLLHEQYF
TGTGCCAGCAGTCTACTCCACGAGCAGTACTTC
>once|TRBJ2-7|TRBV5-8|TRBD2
CASSPGLAGVGEQYF
TGTGCCAGCAGCCCTGGACTAGCGGGAGTGGGAGAGCAGTACTTC
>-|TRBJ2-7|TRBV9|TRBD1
CASSAGQGPYEQYF
TGTGCCAGCAGCGCCGGACAGGGGCCCTACGAGCAGTACTTC
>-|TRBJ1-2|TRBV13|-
CASSAQTGGSTYGYTF
TGTGCCAGCAGCGCCCAGACAGGAGGCTCTACCTATGGCTACACCTTC
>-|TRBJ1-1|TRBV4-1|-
CASSQEKVNTEAFF
TGCGCCAGCAGCCAAGAGAAGGTGAACACTGAAGCTTTCTTT
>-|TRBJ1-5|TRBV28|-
CASNNLYSDQPQHF
TGTGCCAGCAACAACCTTTACAGCGATCAGCCCCAGCATTTT
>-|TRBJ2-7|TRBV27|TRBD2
CASRLAGVSYEQYF
TGTGCCAGCAGGTTGGCGGGGGTGTCCTACGAGCAGTACTTC